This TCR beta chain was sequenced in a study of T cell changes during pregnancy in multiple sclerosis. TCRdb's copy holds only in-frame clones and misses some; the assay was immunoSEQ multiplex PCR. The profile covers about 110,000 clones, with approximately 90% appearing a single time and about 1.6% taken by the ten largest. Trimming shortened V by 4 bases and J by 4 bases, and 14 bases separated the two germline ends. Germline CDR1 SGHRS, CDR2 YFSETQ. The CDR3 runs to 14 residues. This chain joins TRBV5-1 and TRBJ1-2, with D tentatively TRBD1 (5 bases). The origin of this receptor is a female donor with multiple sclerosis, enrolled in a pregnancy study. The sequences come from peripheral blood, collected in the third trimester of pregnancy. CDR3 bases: TGCGCCAGCAGCCCAAGCGGGGGTCCCTATGGCTACACCTTC. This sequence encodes CASSPSGGPYGYTF.